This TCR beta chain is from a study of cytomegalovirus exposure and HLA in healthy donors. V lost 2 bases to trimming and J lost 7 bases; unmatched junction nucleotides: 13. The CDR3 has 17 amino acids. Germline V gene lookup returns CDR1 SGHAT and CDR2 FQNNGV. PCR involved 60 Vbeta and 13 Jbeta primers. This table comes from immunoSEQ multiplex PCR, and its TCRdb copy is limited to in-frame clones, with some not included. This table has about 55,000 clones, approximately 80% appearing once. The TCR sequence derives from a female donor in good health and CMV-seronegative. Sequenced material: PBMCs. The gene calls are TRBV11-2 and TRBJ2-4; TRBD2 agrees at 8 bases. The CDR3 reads CASSLISTGGLGNIQYF. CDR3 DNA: TGTGCCAGCAGCTTAATATCGACGGGGGGGCTCGGTAACATTCAGTACTTC.